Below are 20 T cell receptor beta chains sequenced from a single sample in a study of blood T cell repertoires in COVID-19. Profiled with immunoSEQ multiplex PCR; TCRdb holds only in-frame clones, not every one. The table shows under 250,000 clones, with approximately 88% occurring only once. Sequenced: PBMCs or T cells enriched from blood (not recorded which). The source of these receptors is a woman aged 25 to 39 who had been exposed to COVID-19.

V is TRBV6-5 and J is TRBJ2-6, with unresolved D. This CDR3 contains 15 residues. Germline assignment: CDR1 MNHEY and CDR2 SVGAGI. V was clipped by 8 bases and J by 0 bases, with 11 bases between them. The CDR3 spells CASSSLRSGANVLTF. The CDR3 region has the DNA TGTGCCAGCTCTTCCCTACGCTCTGGGGCCAACGTCCTGACTTTC.

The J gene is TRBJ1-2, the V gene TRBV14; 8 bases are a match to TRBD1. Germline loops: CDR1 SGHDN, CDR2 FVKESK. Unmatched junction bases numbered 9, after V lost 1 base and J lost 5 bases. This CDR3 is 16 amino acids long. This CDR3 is CASSQARDRFSYGYTF. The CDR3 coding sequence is TGTGCCAGCAGCCAAGCCCGGGACAGGTTCTCTTATGGCTACACCTTC.

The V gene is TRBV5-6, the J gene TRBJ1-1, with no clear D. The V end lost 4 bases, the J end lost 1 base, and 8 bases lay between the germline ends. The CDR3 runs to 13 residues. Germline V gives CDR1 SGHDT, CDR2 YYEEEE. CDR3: CASSLSTNTEAFF. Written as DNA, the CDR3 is TGTGCCAGCAGCCTATCAACGAACACTGAAGCTTTCTTT.

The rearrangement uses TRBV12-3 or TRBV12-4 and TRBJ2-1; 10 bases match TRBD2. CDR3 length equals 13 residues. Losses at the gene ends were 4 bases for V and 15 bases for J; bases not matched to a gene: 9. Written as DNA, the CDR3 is TGTGCCAGCAGTTCCCGCCTAGCGGGAGTATTGTTCTTC. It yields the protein CASSSRLAGVLFF.

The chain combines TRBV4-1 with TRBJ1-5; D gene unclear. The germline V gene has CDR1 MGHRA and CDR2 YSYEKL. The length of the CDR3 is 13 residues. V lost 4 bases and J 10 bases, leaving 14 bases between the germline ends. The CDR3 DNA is TGCGCCAGCAGCCCCGCCATCAGAGGCCCCCAGCATTTT. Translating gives CASSPAIRGPQHF.

The CDR3 region is CASSIVGSSPLHF. DNA for the CDR3: TGTGCCAGTAGTATAGTCGGGAGTTCACCCCTCCACTTT. The chain has TRBV19 and TRBJ1-6; D is unresolved. The CDR3 is made up of 13 amino acids. Trimming removed 1 base from V and 9 bases from J, with 7 bases in between. Germline CDR1 LNHDA, CDR2 SQIVND (reference sequence).

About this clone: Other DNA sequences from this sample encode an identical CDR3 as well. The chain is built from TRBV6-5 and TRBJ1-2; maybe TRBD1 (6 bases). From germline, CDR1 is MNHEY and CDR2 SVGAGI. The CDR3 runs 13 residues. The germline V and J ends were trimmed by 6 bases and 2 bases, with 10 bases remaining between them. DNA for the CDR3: TGTGCCAGCAGAAGACAGGAAAACTATGGCTACACCTTC. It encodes CASRRQENYGYTF.

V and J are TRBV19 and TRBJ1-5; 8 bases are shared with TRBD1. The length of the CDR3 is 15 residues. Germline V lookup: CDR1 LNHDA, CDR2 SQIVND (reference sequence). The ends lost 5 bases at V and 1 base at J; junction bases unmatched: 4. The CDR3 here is CASSLRDRSNQPQHF. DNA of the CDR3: TGTGCCAGTAGTCTCCGGGACAGGAGCAATCAGCCCCAGCATTTT.

The CDR3 spells CASSRIWDNNSPLHF. CDR3 DNA sequence: TGTGCCAGTAGTAGGATTTGGGACAATAATTCACCCCTCCACTTT. V is TRBV19 and J is TRBJ1-6, with D tentatively TRBD1 (6 bases). There are 15 residues in the CDR3. The germline gives CDR1 LNHDA, CDR2 SQIVND (reference sequence). The V gene lost 4 bases and the J gene lost 5 bases, with 12 bases spanning the gap. Using reference TRBV19 and TRBJ1-6 for the parts outside the CDR3, the full variable domain is DGGITQSPKYLFRKEGQNVTLSCEQNLNHDAMYWYRQDPGQGLRLIYYSQIVNDFQKGDIAEGYSVSREKKESFPLTVTSAQKNPTAFYLCASSRIWDNNSPLHFGNGTRLTVT.

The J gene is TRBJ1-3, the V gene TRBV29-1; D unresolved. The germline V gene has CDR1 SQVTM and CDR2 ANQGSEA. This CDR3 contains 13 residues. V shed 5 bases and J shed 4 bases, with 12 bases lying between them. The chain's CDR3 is CSVFGELGNTIYF. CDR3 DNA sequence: TGCAGCGTTTTCGGGGAGTTAGGAAACACCATATATTTT.

The CDR3 protein is CASSVSGRPNTGELFF. In nucleotides, the CDR3 is TGTGCCAGCAGCGTAAGCGGGAGACCGAACACCGGGGAGCTGTTTTTT. The J gene is TRBJ2-2, the V gene TRBV9; 8 nucleotides match TRBD2. In germline, CDR1 is SGDLS, CDR2 YYNGEE. The CDR3 consists of 16 residues. The V and J ends lost 1 base and 0 bases, in that order; junction bases with no gene match: 2.

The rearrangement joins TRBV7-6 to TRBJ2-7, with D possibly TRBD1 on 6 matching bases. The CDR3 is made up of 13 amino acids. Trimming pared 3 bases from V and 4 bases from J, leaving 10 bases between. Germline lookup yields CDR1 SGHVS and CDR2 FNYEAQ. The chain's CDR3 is CASSLQGRYEQYF. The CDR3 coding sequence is TGTGCCAGCAGCTTGCAGGGGCGGTACGAGCAGTACTTC.

The CDR3 nucleotides are TGTGCCAGCTCTCCGGACAGGGGGAATCAGCCCCAGCATTTT. This codes for CASSPDRGNQPQHF. The V gene is TRBV7-2, the J gene TRBJ1-5; 10 bases are a match to TRBD1. The CDR3 has 14 amino acids. The V segment lost 8 bases and the J segment 4 bases; nucleotides outside the gene matches: 5. Germline assignment: CDR1 SGHTA and CDR2 FQGNSA.

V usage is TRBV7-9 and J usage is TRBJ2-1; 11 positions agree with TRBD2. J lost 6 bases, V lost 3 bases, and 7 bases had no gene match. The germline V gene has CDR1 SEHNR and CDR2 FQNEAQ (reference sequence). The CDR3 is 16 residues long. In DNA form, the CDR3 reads TGTGCCAGCAGCTTTTTAGCGGGGGGGGCCTCCAATGAGCAGTTCTTC. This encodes CASSFLAGGASNEQFF.

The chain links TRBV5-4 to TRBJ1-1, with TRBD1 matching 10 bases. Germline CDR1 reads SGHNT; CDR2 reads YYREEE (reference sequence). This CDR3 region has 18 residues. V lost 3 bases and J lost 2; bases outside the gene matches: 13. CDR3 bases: TGTGCCAGCAGCTCAAGTTCCGGGACAGGGGATTACAACACTGAAGCTTTCTTT. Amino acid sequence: CASSSSSGTGDYNTEAFF.

CDR3 amino acids: CASSSTGSSNQPQHF. The CDR3 DNA follows: TGTGCCAGCAGTTCAACAGGGAGCAGCAATCAGCCCCAGCATTTT. This sequence joins TRBV28 and TRBJ1-5; tentatively, D is TRBD1 (6 bases). Germline lookup yields CDR1 MDHEN and CDR2 SYDVKM. The CDR3 covers 15 residues. V shed 4 bases and J shed 1 base, with 11 bases lying between them.

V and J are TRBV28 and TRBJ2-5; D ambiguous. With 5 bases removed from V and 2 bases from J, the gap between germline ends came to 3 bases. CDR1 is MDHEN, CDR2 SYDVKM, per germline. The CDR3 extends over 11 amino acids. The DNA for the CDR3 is TGTGCCAGCAGTCAGCAAGAGACCCAGTACTTC. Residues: CASSQQETQYF.

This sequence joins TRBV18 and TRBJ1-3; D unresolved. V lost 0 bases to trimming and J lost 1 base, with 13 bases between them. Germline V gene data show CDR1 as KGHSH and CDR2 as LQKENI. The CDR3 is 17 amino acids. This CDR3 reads CASSPPLLRTSGNTIYF. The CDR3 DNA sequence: TGTGCCAGCTCACCACCCTTACTGAGAACTTCTGGAAACACCATATATTTT.

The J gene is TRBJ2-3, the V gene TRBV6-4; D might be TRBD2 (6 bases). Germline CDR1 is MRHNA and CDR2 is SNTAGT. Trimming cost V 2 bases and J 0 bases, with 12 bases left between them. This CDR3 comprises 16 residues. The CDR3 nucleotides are TGTGCCAGCAGTGACACATTAGCGGCAAGCACAGATACGCAGTATTTT. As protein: CASSDTLAASTDTQYF.

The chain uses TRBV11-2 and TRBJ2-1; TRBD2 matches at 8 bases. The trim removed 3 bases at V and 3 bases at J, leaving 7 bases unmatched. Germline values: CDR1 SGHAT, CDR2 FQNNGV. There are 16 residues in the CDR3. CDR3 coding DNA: TGTGCCAGCAGCTTCCCCACCGGGACTAGCTACAATGAGCAGTTCTTC. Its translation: CASSFPTGTSYNEQFF. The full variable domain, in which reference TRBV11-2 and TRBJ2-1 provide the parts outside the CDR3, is EAGVAQSPRYKIIEKRQSVAFWCNPISGHATLYWYQQILGQGPKLLIQFQNNGVVDDSQLPKDRFSAERLKGVDSTLKIQPAKLEDSAVYLCASSFPTGTSYNEQFFGPGTRLTVL.